One and the same sample provided the 24 T cell receptor beta chains below, sequenced in a study of graft-versus-host responses after intestinal transplantation. Assay: immunoSEQ multiplex PCR; the TCRdb copy retains only in-frame clones and omits some. The sample lists roughly 40,000 clones; 90% to 95% were seen once. The sequenced sample was PBMCs, obtained 524 days after transplant. These receptors were taken from a human patient who received an intestinal transplant, so some T cells may come from the graft donor.

V is TRBV7-8 and J is TRBJ1-5; D unclear. Trimming stripped 0 bases from V and 4 bases from J, with 7 bases between. CDR3 length equals 14 residues. The germline V gene has CDR1 SGHVS and CDR2 FQNEAQ. DNA for the CDR3: TGTGCCAGCAGCTTAGCCTTAGGGAATCAGCCCCAGCATTTT. Amino acid sequence: CASSLALGNQPQHF.

The count of this clone is one. The chain links TRBV4-1 to TRBJ1-2, with D perhaps matching TRBD1 (6 bases). Per germline, CDR1 MGHRA and CDR2 YSYEKL. The CDR3 has 17 residues. Between the trimmed V and J ends, which lost 0 bases and 8 bases, there was a span of 22 bases. The CDR3 sequence is CASSQEIFPGGGRGYTF. The CDR3 DNA reads TGCGCCAGCAGCCAAGAAATCTTCCCCGGCGGGGGCAGGGGCTACACCTTC.

This chain connects TRBV2 to TRBJ2-1, with D perhaps given as TRBD1 or TRBD2 (5 bases each). V was pared by 1 base and J by 8 bases, with 12 bases between. Germline CDR1 is SNHLY and CDR2 is FYNNEI. The CDR3 is 14 residues long. This CDR3 reads CASSEGYMGDEQFF. The CDR3 DNA reads TGTGCCAGCAGTGAAGGGTATATGGGGGATGAGCAGTTCTTC.

This chain links TRBV11-2 with TRBJ2-7; 9 bases fit TRBD2. CDR1 is SGHAT and CDR2 is FQNNGV in the germline V gene. This CDR3 spans 16 amino acids. V lost 1 base to trimming and J lost 1 base; unmatched junction nucleotides: 5. The CDR3 spells CASSLVAGDDSYEQYF. The CDR3, as DNA: TGTGCCAGCAGCTTAGTAGCGGGAGATGATTCCTACGAGCAGTACTTC.

The chain employs TRBV7-2 and TRBJ2-1, with TRBD1 matching over 8 bases. CDR3 length: 15 residues. Losses at the gene ends were 5 bases for V and 2 bases for J; bases not matched to a gene: 5. Germline V gene data show CDR1 as SGHTA and CDR2 as FQGNSA. Written as DNA, the CDR3 is TGTGCCAGCAGCGAATCAGGGGGCCCCTACAATGAGCAGTTCTTC. It specifies CASSESGGPYNEQFF.

The chain carries TRBV6-5 and TRBJ1-1; D unclear. The germline V gene encodes CDR1 MNHEY and CDR2 SVGAGI. This CDR3 is built from 13 residues. V dropped 3 bases and J dropped 1 base, with 6 bases sitting between them. For the CDR3, the DNA is TGTGCCAGCAGTTATGAGACGAACACTGAAGCTTTCTTT. This translates into CASSYETNTEAFF.

The rearrangement uses TRBV19 and TRBJ2-5, with D possibly being TRBD2 (5 bases). Germline CDR1 is LNHDA and CDR2 is SQIVND (reference sequence). The CDR3 is 13 residues long. V shed 5 bases and J shed 2 bases, with 9 bases lying between them. CDR3 loop: CASSPREQETQYF. CDR3 DNA: TGTGCCAGTAGTCCGAGGGAACAAGAGACCCAGTACTTC.

V usage is TRBV27 and J usage is TRBJ2-2; D is unclear. The germline CDR1 and CDR2 sequences are MNHEY and SMNVEV (reference sequence). The ends were cut back, 5 bases at V and 6 bases at J, with 13 bases in the middle. The CDR3 covers 14 residues. The CDR3 DNA follows: TGTGCCAGCAGTCTCCTTGCGGTGGCCGGGGAGCTGTTTTTT. It translates to CASSLLAVAGELFF.

V is TRBV7-9 and J is TRBJ1-2; the D is unclear. The CDR3 is made up of 15 amino acids. Trimming left V 3 bases short and J 0 bases short, with 11 bases between. CDR1 SEHNR and CDR2 FQNEAQ come from the germline V gene (reference sequence). The CDR3 here is CASSFGDRANYGYTF. In DNA, the CDR3 is TGTGCCAGCAGCTTCGGGGATCGGGCTAACTATGGCTACACCTTC.

The chain links TRBV29-1 to TRBJ2-5; D remains ambiguous. Germline V gene data show CDR1 as SQVTM and CDR2 as ANQGSEA. The CDR3 has 12 residues. V was shortened by 3 bases and J by 1 base, with 6 bases between the two germline ends. DNA of the CDR3: TGCAGCGTTGACAGAGCCCAAGAGACCCAGTACTTC. Residues: CSVDRAQETQYF.

This chain uses TRBV6-4 with TRBJ2-3; TRBD2 matches at 8 bases. Unmatched junction bases numbered 6, after V lost 0 bases and J lost 4 bases. The CDR3 loop spans 16 amino acids. In germline, CDR1 is MRHNA, CDR2 SNTAGT. CDR3: CASSDSPGGPADTQYF. CDR3 bases: TGTGCCAGCAGTGACTCGCCGGGAGGGCCCGCAGATACGCAGTATTTT.

The chain employs TRBV7-9 and TRBJ1-1; no reliable D call. Looked up from germline, CDR1 is SEHNR and CDR2 is FQNEAQ (reference sequence). Deletions cut 3 bases from V and 0 bases from J, with 11 bases between. The CDR3 loop spans 15 amino acids. CDR3 residues: CASSFTANMNTEAFF. CDR3 nucleotide sequence: TGTGCCAGCAGCTTTACAGCAAATATGAACACTGAAGCTTTCTTT.

The rearrangement joins TRBV28 to TRBJ2-7; 12 bases map to TRBD2. The J segment lost 5 bases and the V segment lost 5 bases, leaving 4 bases of the junction unmatched. CDR1 and CDR2 from the germline V gene are MDHEN and SYDVKM. The CDR3 length is 14 residues. DNA of the CDR3: TGTGCCAGCAGTCAGACTAGCGGGAGCAACGAGCAGTACTTC. It encodes CASSQTSGSNEQYF.

The chain couples TRBV4-1 to TRBJ2-1; possible D gene TRBD2, 5 bases. The CDR3 runs to 19 residues. CDR1 and CDR2 from the germline V gene are MGHRA and YSYEKL. The ends were cut back, 0 bases at V and 8 bases at J, with 26 bases in the middle. The CDR3, as DNA: TGCGCCAGCAGCCAAGATGAAGAGCGGATCGGACTCCTCCCCGATGAGCAGTTCTTC. It yields the protein CASSQDEERIGLLPDEQFF.

In DNA, the CDR3 is TGTGCCAGCAGCCCCCCCCCTCGGAGGTACGGAAACACCATATATTTT. This codes for CASSPPPRRYGNTIYF. The chain uses TRBV21-1 and TRBJ1-3. TRBV21-1 is marked as a pseudogene. The CDR3 covers 16 residues.

The table lists this clone with a few counts. The J gene is TRBJ1-2, the V gene TRBV5-1, with D unclear. V lost 0 bases and J 2 bases, leaving 5 bases between the germline ends. The CDR3 totals 13 residues. The germline CDR1 and CDR2 sequences are SGHRS and YFSETQ. CDR3 DNA sequence: TGCGCCAGCAGCTTGGTCGAGAACTATGGCTACACCTTC. This translates into CASSLVENYGYTF.

This rearrangement joins TRBV19 to TRBJ2-7; the D call may be TRBD1 or TRBD2 (7 bases each). The CDR3 spans 13 residues. Per the germline V gene, CDR1 is LNHDA and CDR2 is SQIVND (reference sequence). Trimming removed 1 base from V and 7 bases from J, with 11 bases in between. The CDR3 DNA follows: TGTGCCAGTAGTATAGGACAGGGAGGGGAGCAGTACTTC. It specifies CASSIGQGGEQYF.

The CDR3 reads CASSKGVGYNEQFF. The CDR3 region has the DNA TGCGCCAGCAGTAAGGGGGTCGGGTACAATGAGCAGTTCTTC. The V gene is TRBV4-3, the J gene TRBJ2-1; tentatively, D is TRBD1 (6 bases). Between the trimmed V and J ends, which lost 6 bases and 4 bases, there was a span of 13 bases. The CDR3 contains 14 residues. In germline, CDR1 is LGHNA, CDR2 YSLEER.

The V and J genes are TRBV11-2 and TRBJ1-5; tentative D call: TRBD1 (6 bases). Germline CDR1 and CDR2: SGHAT and FQNNGV. The CDR3 spans 14 residues. V was shortened by 5 bases and J by 3 bases, with 11 bases between the two germline ends. This chain's CDR3 is CASSRQGSNQPQHF. The CDR3 DNA reads as TGTGCCAGCAGCCGTCAGGGGTCCAATCAGCCCCAGCATTTT. Filled out from reference TRBV11-2 and TRBJ1-5, the complete variable domain reads EAGVAQSPRYKIIEKRQSVAFWCNPISGHATLYWYQQILGQGPKLLIQFQNNGVVDDSQLPKDRFSAERLKGVDSTLKIQPAKLEDSAVYLCASSRQGSNQPQHFGDGTRLSIL.

This rearrangement joins TRBV6-1 to TRBJ2-7; no clear D gene. The germline V gene encodes CDR1 MNHNS and CDR2 SASEGT. The CDR3 is made up of 12 amino acids. V lost 5 bases, J lost 4 bases, and 9 bases lay in between. The CDR3 DNA follows: TGTGCCAGCAGTTTAGAACGGTACGAGCAGTACTTC. Amino acid sequence: CASSLERYEQYF.

The genes are TRBV19 and TRBJ2-4, with TRBD2 matching over 9 bases. Losses at the gene ends were 4 bases for V and 0 bases for J; bases not matched to a gene: 10. The CDR3 runs 18 residues. The germline gives CDR1 LNHDA, CDR2 SQIVND (reference sequence). The CDR3 nucleotides read TGTGCCAGTAGTAAAAGACTAGCGGAGCAGCTAGCCAAAAACATTCAGTACTTC. The encoded protein is CASSKRLAEQLAKNIQYF.

This rearrangement joins TRBV10-3 to TRBJ1-4, with D unclear. V lost 7 bases, J lost 8 bases, and 14 bases lay in between. Germline CDR1 and CDR2: ENHRY and SYGVKD. The CDR3 loop spans 13 amino acids. CDR3 protein: CAITDGEGEKLFF. The CDR3 bases are TGTGCCATCACGGACGGGGAGGGAGAAAAACTGTTTTTT.

V usage is TRBV29-1 and J usage is TRBJ2-5; no definite D call. V dropped 5 bases and J dropped 1 base, with 17 bases sitting between them. The CDR3 is made up of 15 amino acids. CDR1 SQVTM and CDR2 ANQGSEA come from the germline V gene. CDR3 residues: CSVSRRSHTQETQYF. CDR3 bases: TGCAGCGTTTCGAGGCGGAGCCACACCCAAGAGACCCAGTACTTC.

The chain uses TRBV10-2 and TRBJ2-3, with D maybe TRBD2 (6 bases). CDR3 length: 14 residues. Trimming shortened V by 10 bases and J by 0 bases, and 14 bases separated the two germline ends. Germline values: CDR1 WSHSY, CDR2 SAAADI. CDR3 DNA: TGCGCCACCAGAACCGGGACTAGCACAGATACGCAGTATTTT. Translation: CATRTGTSTDTQYF.